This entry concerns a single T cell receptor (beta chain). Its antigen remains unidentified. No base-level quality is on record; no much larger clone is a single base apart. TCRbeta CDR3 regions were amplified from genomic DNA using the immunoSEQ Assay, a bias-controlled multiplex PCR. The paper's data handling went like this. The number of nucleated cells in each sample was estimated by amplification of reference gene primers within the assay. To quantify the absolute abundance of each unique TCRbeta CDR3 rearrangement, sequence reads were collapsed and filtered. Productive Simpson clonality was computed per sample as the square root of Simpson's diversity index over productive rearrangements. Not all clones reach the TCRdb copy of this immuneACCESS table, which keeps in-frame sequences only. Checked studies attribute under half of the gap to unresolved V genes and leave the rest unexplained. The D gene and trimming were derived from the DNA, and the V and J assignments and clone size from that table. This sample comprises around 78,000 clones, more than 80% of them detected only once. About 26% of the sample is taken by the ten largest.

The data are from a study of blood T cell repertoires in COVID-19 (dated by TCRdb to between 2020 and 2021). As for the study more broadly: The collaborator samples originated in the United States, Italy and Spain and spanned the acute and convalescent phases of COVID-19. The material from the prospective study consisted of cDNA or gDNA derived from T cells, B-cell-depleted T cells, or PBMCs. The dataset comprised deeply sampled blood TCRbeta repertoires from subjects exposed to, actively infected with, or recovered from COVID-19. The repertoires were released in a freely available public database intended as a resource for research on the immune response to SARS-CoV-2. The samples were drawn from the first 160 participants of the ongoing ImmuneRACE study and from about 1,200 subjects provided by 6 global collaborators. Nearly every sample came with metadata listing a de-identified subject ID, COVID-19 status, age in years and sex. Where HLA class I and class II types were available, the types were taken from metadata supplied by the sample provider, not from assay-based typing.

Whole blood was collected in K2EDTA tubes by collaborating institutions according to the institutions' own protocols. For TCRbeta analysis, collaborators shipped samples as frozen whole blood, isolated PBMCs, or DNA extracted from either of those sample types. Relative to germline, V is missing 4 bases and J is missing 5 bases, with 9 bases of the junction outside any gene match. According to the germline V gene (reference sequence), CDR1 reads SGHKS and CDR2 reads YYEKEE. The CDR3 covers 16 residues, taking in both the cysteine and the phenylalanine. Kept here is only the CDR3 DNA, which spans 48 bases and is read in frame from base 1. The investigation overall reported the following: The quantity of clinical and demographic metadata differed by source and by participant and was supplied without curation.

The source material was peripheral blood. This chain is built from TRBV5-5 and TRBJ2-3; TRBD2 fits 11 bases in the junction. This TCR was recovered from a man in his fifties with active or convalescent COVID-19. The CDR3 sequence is CASSGLTSGGLDTQYF. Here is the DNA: TGTGCCAGCAGCGGCCTTACTAGCGGGGGATTAGATACGCAGTATTTT.